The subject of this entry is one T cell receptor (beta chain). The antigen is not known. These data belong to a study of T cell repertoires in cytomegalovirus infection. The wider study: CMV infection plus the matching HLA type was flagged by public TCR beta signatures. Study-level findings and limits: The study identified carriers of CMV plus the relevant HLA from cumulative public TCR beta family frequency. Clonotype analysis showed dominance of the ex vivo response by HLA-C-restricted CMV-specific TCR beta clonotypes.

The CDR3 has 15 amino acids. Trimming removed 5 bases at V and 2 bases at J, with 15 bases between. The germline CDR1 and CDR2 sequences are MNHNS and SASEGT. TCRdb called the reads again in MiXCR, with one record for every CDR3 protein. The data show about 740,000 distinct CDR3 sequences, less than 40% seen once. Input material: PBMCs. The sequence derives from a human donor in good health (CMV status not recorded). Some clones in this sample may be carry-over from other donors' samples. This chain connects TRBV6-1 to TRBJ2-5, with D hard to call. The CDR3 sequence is CASSTPGRAQETQYF. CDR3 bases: TGTGCCAGCAGTACCCCCGGCCGGGCGCAAGAGACCCAGTACTTC.